Shown below are 15 T cell receptor beta chains from a single sample sequenced in a study of lymphopenia after photon versus proton radiotherapy. This table comes from immunoSEQ multiplex PCR, and its TCRdb copy is limited to in-frame clones, with some not included. The data show around 64,000 clones, around 90% seen once. Material: peripheral blood, obtained from a patient treated with proton-based radiotherapy. Every receptor here comes from an older man with esophageal cancer.

V gene TRBV2 combines with J gene TRBJ1-1; D not certain. V was pared by 9 bases and J by 0 bases, with 11 bases between. Germline V gives CDR1 SNHLY, CDR2 FYNNEI. The CDR3 has 13 residues. The CDR3 reads CASYDPLNTEAFF. Here the CDR3 DNA reads TGTGCCAGTTATGACCCCCTGAACACTGAAGCTTTCTTT.

V usage is TRBV5-1 and J usage is TRBJ2-7, with 9 bases fitting TRBD2. Germline CDR1 is SGHRS and CDR2 is YFSETQ. The CDR3 is made up of 17 amino acids. The V segment lost 1 base and the J segment 6 bases; nucleotides outside the gene matches: 14. CDR3 in DNA: TGCGCCAGCAGCTTGTTGGCTAGCGGGGAACTTACGTCCGAGCAGTACTTC. This translates into CASSLLASGELTSEQYF.

The V and J genes are TRBV25-1 and TRBJ1-2, with D possibly being TRBD1 (5 bases). Trimming removed 1 base from V and 12 bases from J, with 18 bases in between. CDR3 length equals 14 residues. The germline gives CDR1 MGHDK, CDR2 SYGVNS. The CDR3 DNA is TGTGCCAGCAGTGAATTTTTCGTGCAGGGAGGGCACACCTTC. It codes for CASSEFFVQGGHTF.

This sequence joins TRBV2 and TRBJ2-4; D is possibly TRBD1 (6 bases). Germline assignment: CDR1 SNHLY and CDR2 FYNNEI. The CDR3 is 14 residues long. V was trimmed by 8 bases and J by 0 bases, leaving 11 bases between them. This CDR3 is CASGRGEAKNIQYF. CDR3 sequence (DNA): TGTGCCAGCGGCAGGGGTGAAGCCAAAAACATTCAGTACTTC.

This clone was seen many times. The rearrangement uses TRBV5-1 and TRBJ2-7; D not certain. With 3 bases removed from V and 3 bases from J, the gap between germline ends came to 7 bases. The germline gives CDR1 SGHRS, CDR2 YFSETQ. CDR3 length equals 12 residues. CDR3 nucleotides: TGCGCCAGCAGCTCGAAGGACTACGAGCAGTACTTC. Protein: CASSSKDYEQYF.

This chain connects TRBV6-5 to TRBJ2-4; no clear D gene. Germline V gene lookup returns CDR1 MNHEY and CDR2 SVGAGI. V lost 4 bases to trimming and J lost 7 bases, with 11 bases between them. CDR3 size: 13 residues. This CDR3 is CASSFGPENIQYF. CDR3 in DNA: TGTGCCAGCAGTTTCGGACCTGAGAACATTCAGTACTTC.

V usage is TRBV7-8 and J usage is TRBJ2-6; possible D gene TRBD1, 6 bases. CDR3 length: 17 amino acids. From germline, CDR1 is SGHVS and CDR2 FQNEAQ. V shed 5 bases and J shed 0 bases, with 14 bases lying between them. The DNA for the CDR3 is TGTGCCAGCAGCGGGGACACACCCGTCTCTGGGGCCAACGTCCTGACTTTC. The encoded protein is CASSGDTPVSGANVLTF.

This clone has just a few counts. CDR3 in amino acids: CAAGTAYGYTF. The CDR3 region has the DNA TGTGCCGCAGGGACGGCCTATGGCTACACCTTC. The V call is TRBV19, the J call TRBJ1-2; tentative D call: TRBD1 (5 bases). The germline V and J ends were trimmed by 11 bases and 4 bases, with 11 bases remaining between them. Germline V gene data show CDR1 as LNHDA and CDR2 as SQIVND (reference sequence). The CDR3 covers 11 residues.

V and J are TRBV19 and TRBJ1-3, with D tentatively TRBD1 (5 bases). The CDR3 covers 15 residues. V shed 3 bases and J shed 0 bases, with 9 bases lying between them. Germline loops: CDR1 LNHDA, CDR2 SQIVND (reference sequence). The CDR3 DNA reads as TGTGCCAGTAGTATCAGGGTCCTCTCTGGAAACACCATATATTTT. Protein: CASSIRVLSGNTIYF.

The chain is built from TRBV10-2 and TRBJ1-3, with TRBD1 matching 7 bases. The germline V gene has CDR1 WSHSY and CDR2 SAAADI. The CDR3 runs to 15 residues. The V gene end was trimmed by 6 bases and the J gene end by 0 bases; junction bases not matched to a gene: 5. The CDR3 DNA reads TGCGCCAGCAGAGACAGGGCCTTCTCTGGAAACACCATATATTTT. Amino acid sequence: CASRDRAFSGNTIYF.

This sequence joins TRBV4-1 and TRBJ1-2, with a possible D match to TRBD1 (5 bases). The CDR3 extends over 14 amino acids. The germline V and J ends were trimmed by 2 bases and 8 bases, with 15 bases remaining between them. The germline V gene has CDR1 MGHRA and CDR2 YSYEKL. This CDR3 reads CASSQYRDGIGYTF. The CDR3 DNA sequence: TGCGCCAGCAGCCAATACCGGGACGGCATAGGCTACACCTTC.

This clone was counted between two and nine times. The V call is TRBV6-1, the J call TRBJ2-7; 9 nucleotides match TRBD2. CDR3 length equals 13 residues. Trimming removed 5 bases from V and 6 bases from J; junction bases left unmatched: 5. Germline-derived CDR1 and CDR2 are MNHNS and SASEGT. DNA of the CDR3: TGTGCCAGCAGTCGGACTAGCGAATCCGAGCAGTACTTC. Its translation is CASSRTSESEQYF.

The V call is TRBV5-4, the J call TRBJ2-7; 8 nucleotides match TRBD1. Per the germline V gene, CDR1 is SGHNT and CDR2 is YYREEE (reference sequence). V lost 4 bases, J lost 3 bases, and 6 bases stayed unmatched. This CDR3 is built from 14 residues. The CDR3 DNA sequence: TGTGCCAGCAGCGAAGTGGACAGGGTCTACGAGCAGTACTTC. Translating gives CASSEVDRVYEQYF.

The V gene is TRBV5-4, the J gene TRBJ2-1; D unresolved. This CDR3 spans 15 amino acids. V was shortened by 0 bases and J by 3 bases, with 10 bases between the two germline ends. Germline V CDR1 and CDR2: SGHNT, YYREEE (reference sequence). This CDR3 reads CASSLGGGDYNEQFF. The CDR3, as DNA: TGTGCCAGCAGCTTGGGAGGTGGAGACTACAATGAGCAGTTCTTC. Drawing the rest from reference TRBV5-4 and TRBJ2-1, the complete variable domain is ETGVTQSPTHLIKTRGQQVTLRCSSQSGHNTVSWYQQALGQGPQFIFQYYREEENGRGNFPPRFSGLQFPNYSSELNVNALELDDSALYLCASSLGGGDYNEQFFGPGTRLTVL.

V and J are TRBV14 and TRBJ2-1, with 11 bases that match TRBD2. This CDR3 spans 16 amino acids. Germline-derived CDR1 and CDR2 are SGHDN and FVKESK. V dropped 0 bases and J dropped 8; count of bases not matched to a gene: 6. The CDR3 spells CASSQDRLAGWDEQFF. CDR3 DNA: TGTGCCAGCAGCCAAGATCGACTAGCGGGGTGGGATGAGCAGTTCTTC.